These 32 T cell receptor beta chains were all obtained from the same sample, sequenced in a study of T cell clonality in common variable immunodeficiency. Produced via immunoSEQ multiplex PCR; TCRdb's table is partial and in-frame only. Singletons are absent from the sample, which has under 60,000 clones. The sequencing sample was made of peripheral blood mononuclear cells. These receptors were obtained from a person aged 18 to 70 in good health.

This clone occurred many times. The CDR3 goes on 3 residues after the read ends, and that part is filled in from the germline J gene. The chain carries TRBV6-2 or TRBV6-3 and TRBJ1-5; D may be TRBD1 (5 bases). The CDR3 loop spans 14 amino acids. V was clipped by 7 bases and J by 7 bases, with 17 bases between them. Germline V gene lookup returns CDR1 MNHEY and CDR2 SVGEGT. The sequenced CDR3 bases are TGTGCCAGCACCCCGGGGGGGAGTGGGCAGCCC. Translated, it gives CASTPGGSGQP. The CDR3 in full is CASTPGGSGQPQHF.

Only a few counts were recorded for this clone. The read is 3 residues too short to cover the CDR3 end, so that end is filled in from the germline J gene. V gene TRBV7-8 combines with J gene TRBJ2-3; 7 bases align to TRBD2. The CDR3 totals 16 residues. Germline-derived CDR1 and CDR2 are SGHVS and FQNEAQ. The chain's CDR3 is CASSLVPSGLQETQYF. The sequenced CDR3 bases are TGTGCCAGCAGCTTAGTCCCTAGCGGCCTACAAGAGACG.

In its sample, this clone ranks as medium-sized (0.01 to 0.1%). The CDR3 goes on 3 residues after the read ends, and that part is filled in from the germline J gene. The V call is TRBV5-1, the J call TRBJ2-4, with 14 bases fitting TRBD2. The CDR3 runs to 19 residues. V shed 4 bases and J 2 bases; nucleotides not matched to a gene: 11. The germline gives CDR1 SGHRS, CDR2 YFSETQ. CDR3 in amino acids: CASSEGLAGEFGPKNIQYF. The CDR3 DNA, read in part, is TGCGCCAGCAGCGAGGGACTAGCGGGAGAGTTTGGCCCCAAAAACATT.

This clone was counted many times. CDR3 DNA (partial): TGTGCCAGCAGACCCGGGACAGGGGGCTCCTACGAG. This gives the protein CASRPGTGGSYE. The CDR3, in full, reads CASRPGTGGSYEQYF. The genes are TRBV7-9 and TRBJ2-7, with 11 bases identical to TRBD1. The read gets to within 3 residues of the CDR3 end, and the germline J gene fills in the rest. The CDR3 has 15 amino acids. Germline CDR1 and CDR2: SEHNR and FQNEAQ (reference sequence). Germline trimming cut 6 bases from V and 0 bases from J; bases unmatched to any gene: 4.

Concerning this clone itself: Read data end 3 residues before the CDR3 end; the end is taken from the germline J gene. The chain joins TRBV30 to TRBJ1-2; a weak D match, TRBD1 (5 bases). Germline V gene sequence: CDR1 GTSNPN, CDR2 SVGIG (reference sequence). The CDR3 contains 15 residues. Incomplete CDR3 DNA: TGTGCCTGGAGTGTACGGGGACTGTTTTTATACGAC. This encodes CAWSVRGLFLYD. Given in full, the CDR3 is CAWSVRGLFLYDYTF. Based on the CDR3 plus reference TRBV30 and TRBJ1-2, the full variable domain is SQTIHQWPATLVQPVGSPLSLECTVEGTSNPNLYWYRQAAGRGLQLLFYSVGIGQISSEVPQNLSASRPQDRQFILSSKKLLLSDSGFYLCAWSVRGLFLYDYTFGSGTRLTVV.

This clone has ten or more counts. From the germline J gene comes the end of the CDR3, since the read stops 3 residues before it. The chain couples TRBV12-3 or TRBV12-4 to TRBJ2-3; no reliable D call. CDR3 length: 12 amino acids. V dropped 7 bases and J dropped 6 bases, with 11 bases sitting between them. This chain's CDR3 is CASTPRWDTQYF. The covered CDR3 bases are TGTGCCAGCACCCCCCGGTGGGATACG.

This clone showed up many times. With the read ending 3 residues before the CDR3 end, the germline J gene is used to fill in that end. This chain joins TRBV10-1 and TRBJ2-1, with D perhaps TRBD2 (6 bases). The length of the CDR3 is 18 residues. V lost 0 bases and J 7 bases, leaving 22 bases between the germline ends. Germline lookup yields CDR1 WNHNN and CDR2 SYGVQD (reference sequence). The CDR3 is CASSESIDWGEVRNEQFF. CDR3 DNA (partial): TGCGCCAGCAGTGAGTCGATCGATTGGGGGGAAGTTAGGAATGAG.

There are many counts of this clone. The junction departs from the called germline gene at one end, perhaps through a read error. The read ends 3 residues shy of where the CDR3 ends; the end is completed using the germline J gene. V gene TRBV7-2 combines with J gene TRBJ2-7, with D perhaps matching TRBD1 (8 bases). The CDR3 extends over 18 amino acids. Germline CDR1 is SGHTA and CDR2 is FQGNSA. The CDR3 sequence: CASSVADMDRAGAYEQYF. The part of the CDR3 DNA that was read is TGTGCCAGCAGCGTAGCGGATATGGACAGGGCGGGGGCCTACGAG.

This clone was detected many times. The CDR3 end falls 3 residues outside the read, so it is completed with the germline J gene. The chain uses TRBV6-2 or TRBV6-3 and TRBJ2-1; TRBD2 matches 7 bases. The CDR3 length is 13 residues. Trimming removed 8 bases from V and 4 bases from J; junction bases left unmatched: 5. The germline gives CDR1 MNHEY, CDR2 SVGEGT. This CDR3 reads CASFSGRYNEQFF. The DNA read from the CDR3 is TGTGCCAGCTTTAGCGGGCGTTACAATGAG.

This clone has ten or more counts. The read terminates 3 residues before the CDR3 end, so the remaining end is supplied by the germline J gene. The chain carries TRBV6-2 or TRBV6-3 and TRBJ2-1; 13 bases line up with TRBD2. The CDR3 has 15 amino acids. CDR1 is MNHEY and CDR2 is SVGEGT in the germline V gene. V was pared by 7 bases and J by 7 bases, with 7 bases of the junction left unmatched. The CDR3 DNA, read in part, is TGTGCCAGCACCGACCCGACTAGCGGGAGGAATGAG. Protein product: CASTDPTSGRNE. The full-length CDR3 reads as CASTDPTSGRNEQFF.

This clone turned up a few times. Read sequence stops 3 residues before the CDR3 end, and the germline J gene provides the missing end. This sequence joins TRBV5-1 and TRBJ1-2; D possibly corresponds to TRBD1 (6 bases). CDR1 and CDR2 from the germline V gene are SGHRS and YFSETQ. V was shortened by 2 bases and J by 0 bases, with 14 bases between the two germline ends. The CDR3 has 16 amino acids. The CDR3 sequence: CASSLRQDRANYGYTF. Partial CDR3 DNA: TGCGCCAGCAGCTTAAGGCAGGACAGAGCTAACTATGGC.

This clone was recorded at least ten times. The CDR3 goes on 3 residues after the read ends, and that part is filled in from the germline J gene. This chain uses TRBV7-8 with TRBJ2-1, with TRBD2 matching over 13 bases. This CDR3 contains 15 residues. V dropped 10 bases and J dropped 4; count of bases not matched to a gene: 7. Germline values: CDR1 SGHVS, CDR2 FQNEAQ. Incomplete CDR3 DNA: TGTGCCATTACGGGACTAGCGGGGCAATACAATGAG. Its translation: CAITGLAGQYNE. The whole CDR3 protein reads CAITGLAGQYNEQFF.

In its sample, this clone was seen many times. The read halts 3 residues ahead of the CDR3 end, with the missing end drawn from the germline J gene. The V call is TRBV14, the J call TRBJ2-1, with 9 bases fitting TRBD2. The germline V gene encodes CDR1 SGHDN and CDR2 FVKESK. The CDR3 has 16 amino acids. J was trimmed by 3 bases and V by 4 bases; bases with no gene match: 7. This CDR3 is CASSPAEREVYNEQFF. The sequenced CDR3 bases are TGTGCCAGCAGCCCCGCGGAGCGGGAGGTCTACAATGAG.

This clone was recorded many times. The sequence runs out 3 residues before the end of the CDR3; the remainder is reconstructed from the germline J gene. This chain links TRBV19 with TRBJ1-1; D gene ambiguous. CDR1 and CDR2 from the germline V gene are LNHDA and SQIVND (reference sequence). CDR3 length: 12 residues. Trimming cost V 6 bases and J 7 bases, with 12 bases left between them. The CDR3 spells CASSKRQIEAFF. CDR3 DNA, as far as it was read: TGTGCCAGTAGCAAAAGACAAATTGAA.

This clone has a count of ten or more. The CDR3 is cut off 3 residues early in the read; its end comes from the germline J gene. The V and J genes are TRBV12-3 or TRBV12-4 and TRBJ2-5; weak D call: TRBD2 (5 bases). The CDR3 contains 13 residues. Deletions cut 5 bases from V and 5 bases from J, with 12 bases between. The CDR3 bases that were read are TGTGCCAGCAGTCCCGGGGAGCGGGAGACC. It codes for CASSPGERET. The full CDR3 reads CASSPGERETQYF.

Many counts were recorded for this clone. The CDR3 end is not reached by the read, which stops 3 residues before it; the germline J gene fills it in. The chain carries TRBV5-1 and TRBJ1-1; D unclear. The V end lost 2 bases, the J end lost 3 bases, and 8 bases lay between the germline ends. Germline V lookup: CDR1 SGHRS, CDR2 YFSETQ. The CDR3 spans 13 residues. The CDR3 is CASSFGGHTEAFF. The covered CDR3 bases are TGCGCCAGCAGCTTTGGAGGGCACACTGAA. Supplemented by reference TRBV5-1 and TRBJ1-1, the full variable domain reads KAGVTQTPRYLIKTRGQQVTLSCSPISGHRSVSWYQQTPGQGLQFLFEYFSETQRNKGNFPGRFSGRQFSNSRSEMNVSTLELGDSALYLCASSFGGHTEAFFGQGTRLTVV.

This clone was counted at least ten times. The CDR3 sequence: CASSRGTSGTDTQYF. The CDR3 DNA, read in part, is TGTGCCAGCAGCCGCGGGACTAGCGGCACAGATACG. The chain uses TRBV7-2 and TRBJ2-3; 10 bases map to TRBD2. The CDR3 extends 3 residues past the end of the read, so its final part is completed from the germline J gene. CDR3 size: 15 residues. V lost 5 bases, J lost 1 base, and 3 bases stayed unmatched. CDR1 and CDR2 from the germline V gene are SGHTA and FQGNSA.

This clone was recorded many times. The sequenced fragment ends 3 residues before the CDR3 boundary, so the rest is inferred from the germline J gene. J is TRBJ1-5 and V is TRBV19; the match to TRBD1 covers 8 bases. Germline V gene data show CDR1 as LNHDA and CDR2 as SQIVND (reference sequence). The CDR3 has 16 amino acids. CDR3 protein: CASSTGTGGRTSPQHF. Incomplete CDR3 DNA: TGTGCCAGTAGTACCGGGACAGGAGGCCGTACCAGTCCC.

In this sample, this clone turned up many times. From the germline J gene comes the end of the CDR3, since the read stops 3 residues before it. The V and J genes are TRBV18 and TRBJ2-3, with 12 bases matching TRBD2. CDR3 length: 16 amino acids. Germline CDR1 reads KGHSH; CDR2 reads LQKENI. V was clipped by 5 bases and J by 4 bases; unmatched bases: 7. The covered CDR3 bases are TGTGCCAGCTCAAGGCTAGCGGGAGGGCCCCCAGATACG. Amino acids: CASSRLAGGPPDT. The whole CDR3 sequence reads CASSRLAGGPPDTQYF. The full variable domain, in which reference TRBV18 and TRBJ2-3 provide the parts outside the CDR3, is NAGVMQNPRHLVRRRGQEARLRCSPMKGHSHVYWYRQLPEEGLKFMVYLQKENIIDESGMPKERFSAEFPKEGPSILRIQQVVRGDSAAYFCASSRLAGGPPDTQYFGPGTRLTVL.

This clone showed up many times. CDR3 bases read: TGTGCCAGCAGCACACAGGGGGTGAACACTGAA. It translates to CASSTQGVNTE. The entire CDR3 reads CASSTQGVNTEAFF. The chain recombines TRBV7-3 with TRBJ1-1, with 8 bases fitting TRBD1. Read data end 3 residues before the CDR3 end; the end is taken from the germline J gene. This CDR3 is 14 amino acids long. From germline, CDR1 is SGHTA and CDR2 FQGTGA. J was trimmed by 0 bases and V by 5 bases; bases with no gene match: 2.

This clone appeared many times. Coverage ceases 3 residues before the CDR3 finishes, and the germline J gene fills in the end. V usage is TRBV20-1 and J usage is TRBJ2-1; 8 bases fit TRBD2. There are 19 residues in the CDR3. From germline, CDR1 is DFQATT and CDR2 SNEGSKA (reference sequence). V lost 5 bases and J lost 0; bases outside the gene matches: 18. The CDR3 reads CSAGRERVGGDFSYNEQFF. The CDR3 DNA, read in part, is TGCAGTGCTGGGAGAGAGAGGGTCGGGGGGGACTTCTCCTACAATGAG.

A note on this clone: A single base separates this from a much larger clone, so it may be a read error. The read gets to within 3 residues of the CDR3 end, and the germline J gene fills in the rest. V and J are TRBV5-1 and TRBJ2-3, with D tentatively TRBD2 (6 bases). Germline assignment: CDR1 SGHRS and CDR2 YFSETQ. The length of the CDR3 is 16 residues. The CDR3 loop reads CATSWTIGGSTDTQYF. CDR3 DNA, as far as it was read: TGCGCCACCAGCTGGACTATTGGCGGATCCACAGATACG.

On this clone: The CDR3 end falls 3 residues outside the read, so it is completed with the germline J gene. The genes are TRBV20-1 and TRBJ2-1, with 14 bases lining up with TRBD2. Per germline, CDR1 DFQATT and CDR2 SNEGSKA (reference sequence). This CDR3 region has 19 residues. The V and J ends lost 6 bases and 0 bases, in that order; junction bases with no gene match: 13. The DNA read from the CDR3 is TGCAGTGCAGTGACAGGACTAGCGGGAGGTACGAGCTCCTACAATGAG. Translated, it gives CSAVTGLAGGTSSYNE. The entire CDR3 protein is CSAVTGLAGGTSSYNEQFF.

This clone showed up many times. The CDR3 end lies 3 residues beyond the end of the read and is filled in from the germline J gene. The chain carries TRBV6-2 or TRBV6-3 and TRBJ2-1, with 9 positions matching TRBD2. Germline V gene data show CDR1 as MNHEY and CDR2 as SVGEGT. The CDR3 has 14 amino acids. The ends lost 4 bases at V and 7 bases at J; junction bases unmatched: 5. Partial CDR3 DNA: TGTGCCAGCAGTTTTAGCGGGAGTTCGAATGAG. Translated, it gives CASSFSGSSNE. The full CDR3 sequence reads CASSFSGSSNEQFF.

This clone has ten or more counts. The part of the CDR3 DNA that was read is TGTGCCAGCAGTGACAGCCCGGGACTCCGCGAG. Translation: CASSDSPGLRE. In full, the CDR3 is CASSDSPGLREQYF. The chain carries TRBV2 and TRBJ2-7; D perhaps matches TRBD2 (6 bases). With the read ending 3 residues before the CDR3 end, the germline J gene is used to fill in that end. In germline, CDR1 is SNHLY, CDR2 FYNNEI. The V end was cut by 3 bases, the J end by 6 bases, with 15 bases between. The CDR3 loop spans 14 amino acids.

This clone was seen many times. CDR3: CASSLDSEQYF. The CDR3 DNA, read in part, is TGTGCCAGCAGTCTCGACAGCGAG. The chain has TRBV28 and TRBJ2-7; D is possibly TRBD1 (5 bases). The CDR3 end is not reached by the read, which stops 3 residues before it; the germline J gene fills it in. CDR1 is MDHEN and CDR2 is SYDVKM in the germline V gene. The CDR3 is made up of 11 amino acids. The ends were cut back, 5 bases at V and 6 bases at J, with 8 bases in the middle.

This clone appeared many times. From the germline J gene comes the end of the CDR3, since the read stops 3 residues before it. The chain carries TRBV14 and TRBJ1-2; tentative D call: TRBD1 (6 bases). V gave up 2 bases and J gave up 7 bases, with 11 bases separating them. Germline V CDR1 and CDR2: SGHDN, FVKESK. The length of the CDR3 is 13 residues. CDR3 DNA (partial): TGTGCCAGCAGCCAAAATTGGGGGCTTGGC. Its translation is CASSQNWGLG. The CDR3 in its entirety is CASSQNWGLGYTF.

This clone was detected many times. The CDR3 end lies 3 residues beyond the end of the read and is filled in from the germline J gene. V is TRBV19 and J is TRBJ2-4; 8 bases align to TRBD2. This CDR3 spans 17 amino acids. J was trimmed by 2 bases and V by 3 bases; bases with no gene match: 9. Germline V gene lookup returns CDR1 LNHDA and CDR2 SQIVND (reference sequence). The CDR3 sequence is CASSIPSGSKSKNIQYF. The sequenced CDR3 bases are TGTGCCAGTAGTATCCCCAGCGGGAGTAAGTCCAAAAACATT.

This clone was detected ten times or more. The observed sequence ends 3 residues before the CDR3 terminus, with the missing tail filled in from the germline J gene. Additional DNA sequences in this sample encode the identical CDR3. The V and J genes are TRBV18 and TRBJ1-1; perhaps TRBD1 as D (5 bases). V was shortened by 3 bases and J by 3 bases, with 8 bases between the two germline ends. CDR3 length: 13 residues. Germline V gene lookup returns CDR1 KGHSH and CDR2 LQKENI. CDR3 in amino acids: CASSPRGDTEAFF. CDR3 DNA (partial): TGTGCCAGCTCACCGAGAGGGGACACTGAA.

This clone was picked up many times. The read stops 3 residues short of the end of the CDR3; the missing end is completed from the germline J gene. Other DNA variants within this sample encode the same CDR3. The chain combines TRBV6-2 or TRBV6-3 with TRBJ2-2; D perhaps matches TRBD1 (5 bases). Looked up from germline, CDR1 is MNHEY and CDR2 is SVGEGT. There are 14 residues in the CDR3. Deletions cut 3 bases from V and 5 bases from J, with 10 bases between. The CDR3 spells CASSYSGKTGELFF. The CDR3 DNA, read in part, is TGTGCCAGCAGTTATTCAGGGAAAACCGGGGAG.

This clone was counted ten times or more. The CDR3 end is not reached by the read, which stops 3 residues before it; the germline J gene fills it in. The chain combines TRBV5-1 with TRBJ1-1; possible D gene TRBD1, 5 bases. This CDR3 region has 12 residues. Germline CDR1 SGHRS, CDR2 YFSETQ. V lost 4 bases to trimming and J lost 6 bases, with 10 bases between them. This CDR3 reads CASSGEGAEAFF. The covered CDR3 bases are TGCGCCAGCAGCGGTGAAGGGGCTGAA.

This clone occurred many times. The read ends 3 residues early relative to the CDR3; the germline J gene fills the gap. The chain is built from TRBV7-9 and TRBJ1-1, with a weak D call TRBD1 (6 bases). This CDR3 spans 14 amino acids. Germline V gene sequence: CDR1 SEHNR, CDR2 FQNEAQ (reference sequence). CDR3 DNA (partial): TGTGCCAGCAGCTTAGATACCCCTACACAGGGA. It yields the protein CASSLDTPTQG. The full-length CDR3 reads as CASSLDTPTQGAFF.